The source of this T cell receptor beta chain is a study of Graves' ophthalmopathy and Graves' hyperthyroidism. Whole-study findings and limits: The blood repertoire also included most expanded thyroid clonotypes above 0.001 frequency.

With respect to this clonotype: Its target is not known.

Thyroid ultrasound, orbital computed tomography, TRAb, serum thyroxine and clinical symptoms formed the basis of diagnosis. Trimming removed 0 bases from V and 7 bases from J, with 15 bases in between. The CDR3 consists of 15 residues. CDR1 LGHNA and CDR2 YNFKEQ come from the germline V gene. Using RNA transcripts, the TCR beta CDR3 regions were amplified. After a first-round RT-PCR with HTBI primers, a second-round multiplex PCR was run. One entry per CDR3 protein, called by TCRdb with MiXCR from the multiplex PCR reads. The sample lists hundreds of thousands of distinct CDR3 sequences, about 20% occurring once.

The chain employs TRBV4-2 and TRBJ1-2; D possibly corresponds to TRBD1 (5 bases). Sequencing was performed on peripheral blood. The origin of this receptor is a woman under 30 with stable Graves' hyperthyroidism. Some clones in this sample may be carry-over from other donors' samples. CDR3 bases: TGTGCCAGCAGCCAAGAGCGGGGGATGATCTCTGGCTACACCTTC. It encodes CASSQERGMISGYTF.